The rows below give T cell receptor beta chains drawn from one sample of a study of T cell responses to AZD1222 COVID-19 vaccine. Method: immunoSEQ multiplex PCR; TCRdb's copy keeps in-frame clones and lacks some. The sample has fewer than 200,000 clones, 88% seen once. The sequencing here drew on peripheral blood, taken 28 days after the second AZD1222 dose. The receptor source for this set is an adult who received the AZD1222 COVID-19 vaccine. CDR3s leave out the opening cysteine and the closing phenylalanine or tryptophan. The order of the fields is J gene, V gene, clone size, CDR3 protein. The size of a clone is reported for some rows only, either as once, few or many, or as a class for expanded clones.

>TRBJ1-6|TRBV28|-
ASSSLRDNSPLH
>TRBJ1-2|TRBV29-1|-
SVEGAPEANYGYT
>TRBJ1-1|TRBV12-3/TRBV12-4|-
ASSNRVHTEAF
>TRBJ2-2|TRBV19|-
ASTGYGSTGRGTGELF
>TRBJ2-1|TRBV6-5|-
ASSYGLSYNEQF
>TRBJ2-1|TRBV19|-
ASSTRTSGRVDEQF
>TRBJ1-1|TRBV28|-
ASSAANPEAF
>TRBJ1-5|TRBV7-8|few
ASSLAIGHRPNQPQH
>TRBJ1-5|TRBV2|-
ASSVWAGNQPQH
>TRBJ2-7|TRBV7-2|-
ASSSSGYFDEQY
>TRBJ1-1|TRBV5-1|-
ASAKAEDTEAF
>TRBJ1-3|TRBV11-2|-
ASSAITGHGNTIY
>TRBJ2-3|TRBV19|-
ASSIVKQHTQY
>TRBJ2-3|TRBV24-1|-
ATSLAGVTGDTQY
>TRBJ2-7|TRBV6-1|-
ASSDPRTSGITSYEQY
>TRBJ1-1|TRBV19|-
ASSVPIYRERMNTEAF
>TRBJ2-5|TRBV30|-
AWSVLETQY
>TRBJ2-5|TRBV29-1|-
SVDDSGKETQY
>TRBJ2-7|TRBV5-6|-
ASSLTGSYEQY
>TRBJ1-2|TRBV2|-
ASRMGLEGYT
>TRBJ2-3|TRBV7-2|-
ASSSSSGRGAPDTQY
>TRBJ2-3|TRBV4-3|few
ASSHRGTDTQY
>TRBJ1-3|TRBV28|-
ASSFRHSASGNTIY
>TRBJ2-1|TRBV4-1|-
ASTPQGSTYNEQF
>TRBJ1-5|TRBV28|once
ASSPGTFSRDSNQPQH
>TRBJ2-5|TRBV7-9|-
ASSDSGKETQY
>TRBJ2-7|TRBV4-1|-
ASRLRDSTYEQY
>TRBJ2-5|TRBV5-4|-
ASSRGQRGETQY
>TRBJ2-7|TRBV3-1/TRBV3-2|-
ASSQDIGASGRNEQY
>TRBJ1-5|TRBV5-1|-
ASSPGAGGGQPQH
>TRBJ2-7|TRBV5-1|-
ASSLAAGHSYEQY
>TRBJ2-5|TRBV19|-
ASSGERPQETQY
>TRBJ2-7|TRBV19|-
ASRAGFGSYEQY
>TRBJ2-1|TRBV11-3|-
ASSLGGPYNEQF
>TRBJ2-7|TRBV19|-
ASKGQDLYEQY
>TRBJ2-7|TRBV28|once
ASSLTSSYEQY
>TRBJ2-5|TRBV7-9|-
ASSSRDAGGTQY
>TRBJ2-7|TRBV21-1|-
ASSPWLAEESEQY
>TRBJ2-7|TRBV10-3|-
AISETSDYEQY
>TRBJ1-5|TRBV15|-
ATSSPGQGGPPQH
>TRBJ2-7|TRBV9|-
ASSAGLAGVDEQY
>TRBJ2-4|TRBV6-8|-
ASSYGLPGFQY
>TRBJ2-1|TRBV30|-
AWSVRDTAF
>TRBJ2-7|TRBV2|few
ASKKDVVSYEQY
>TRBJ2-1|TRBV28|-
ASTPSASNEQF
>TRBJ2-7|TRBV6-5|-
ASSFTGPQVGQY
>TRBJ2-2|TRBV5-1|-
ASSSTGSVPGELF
>TRBJ1-2|TRBV19|-
ASSINYGYT